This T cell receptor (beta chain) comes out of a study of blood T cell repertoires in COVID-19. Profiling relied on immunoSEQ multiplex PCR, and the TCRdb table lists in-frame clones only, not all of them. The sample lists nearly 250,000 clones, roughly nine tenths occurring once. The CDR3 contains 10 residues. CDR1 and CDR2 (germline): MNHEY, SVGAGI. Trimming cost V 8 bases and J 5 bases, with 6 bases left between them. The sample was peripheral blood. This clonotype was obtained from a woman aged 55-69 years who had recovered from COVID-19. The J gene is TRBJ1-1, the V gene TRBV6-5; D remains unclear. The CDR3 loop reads CASARTEAFF. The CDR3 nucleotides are TGTGCCAGCGCCAGGACTGAAGCTTTCTTT.